A single sample gave rise to the 26 T cell receptor beta chains below, sequenced in a study of regulatory T cells in long-lasting Graves disease. Sample time point: newly diagnosed GD, antithyroid drugs for less than 3 months. With RNA extracted from PBMCs as input, the TCR library was made. Building the TCR beta libraries relied on iRepertoire HTBI primers, and CDR3 regions underwent Arm-PCR. TCRdb re-analysed the multiplex PCR reads in MiXCR, keeping a single row per CDR3 protein. The sample includes roughly 260,000 distinct CDR3 sequences, under 20% of them seen just once. This same sample was also taken into another study, of T cells in Graves' hyperthyroidism and ophthalmopathy.

The sample was peripheral blood mononuclear cells (PBMCs), taken at new diagnosis, from a patient treated with antithyroid drugs. The receptors derive from a woman aged 25 to 39 with Graves disease.

At least ten counts were recorded for this clonotype. The chain is built from TRBV6-2 or TRBV6-3 and TRBJ1-2; D gene ambiguous. CDR1 MNHEY and CDR2 SVGEGT come from the germline V gene. The V end was cut by 5 bases, the J end by 4 bases, with 14 bases between. The CDR3 is made up of 14 amino acids. The CDR3 coding sequence is TGTGCCAGCAGTGAAAGCGGGGATAGCTATGGCTACACCTTC. It is translated as CASSESGDSYGYTF.

CDR3 bases: TGTGCCAGCACGAAGCGGGGGGTCGACAATGAGCAGTTCTTC. It encodes CASTKRGVDNEQFF. The chain recombines TRBV27 with TRBJ2-1; 9 bases are a match to TRBD2. CDR3 length equals 14 residues. J gave up 5 bases and V 7 bases, and 6 bases lay outside the gene matches. The germline CDR1 and CDR2 sequences are MNHEY and SMNVEV (reference sequence).

This clonotype was recorded at least ten times. The V gene is TRBV19, the J gene TRBJ2-2; no firm D call. Germline assignment: CDR1 LNHDA and CDR2 SQIVND (reference sequence). CDR3 size: 17 residues. V gave up 3 bases and J gave up 5 bases, with 19 bases separating them. The CDR3 spells CASSIQEFSSRTGELFF. In DNA form, the CDR3 reads TGTGCCAGTAGTATTCAGGAATTTAGCTCGAGGACCGGGGAGCTGTTTTTT.

This clonotype was counted many times. V usage is TRBV3-1 and J usage is TRBJ1-5; 8 bases fit TRBD1. With V trimmed by 1 base and J by 0 bases, 2 bases remained unmatched. CDR1 LGHDT and CDR2 YNNKEL come from the germline V gene (reference sequence). The CDR3 sequence is 16 residues long. DNA for the CDR3: TGTGCCAGCAGCCAAGGGACAGGGTATAGCAATCAGCCCCAGCATTTT. Its protein is CASSQGTGYSNQPQHF.

Note on this clonotype: A read error may explain this, as a much larger clone is one base away. The rearrangement joins TRBV5-4 to TRBJ1-1; weak D call: TRBD1 (5 bases). CDR3 length: 13 residues. CDR1 and CDR2 (germline): SGHNT, YYREEE (reference sequence). The CDR3 region is CARSLRGDTEAFF. CDR3 nucleotide sequence: TGTGCCAGAAGCTTGCGGGGGGACACTGAAGCTTTCTTT.

Of note for this clonotype: A much larger clone lies one base from this, so it may be a read error. The chain has TRBV29-1 and TRBJ1-4, with D unresolved. The CDR3 has 11 residues. Germline CDR1 reads SQVTM; CDR2 reads ANQGSEA. CDR3 residues: CSVPGPEKLSF. The CDR3 DNA reads TGCAGCGTCCCTGGCCCGGAAAAACTGTCTTTT. Full variable domain (missing parts from reference TRBV29-1 and TRBJ1-4): SAVISQKPSRDICQRGTSLTIQCQVDSQVTMMFWYRQQPGQSLTLIATANQGSEATYESGFVIDKFPISRPNLTFSTLTVSNMSPEDSSIYLCSVPGPEKLSFGSGTQLSVL.

In its sample, this clonotype was seen many times. The chain links TRBV20-1 to TRBJ2-5; 9 nucleotides agree with TRBD2. There are 13 residues in the CDR3. CDR1 and CDR2 (germline): DFQATT, SNEGSKA (reference sequence). The V and J ends lost 6 bases and 7 bases, in that order; junction bases with no gene match: 9. The CDR3 DNA reads TGCAGTGCAGACGATAGCGGGGGAGGGACCCAGTACTTC. As protein: CSADDSGGGTQYF.

This clonotype has a count of ten or more. V gene TRBV7-2 combines with J gene TRBJ2-7; weak D call: TRBD2 (7 bases). There are 14 residues in the CDR3. Germline values: CDR1 SGHTA, CDR2 FQGNSA. Trimming removed 5 bases from V and 3 bases from J, with 14 bases in between. For the CDR3, the DNA is TGTGCCAGCAGCCCGGAGGGGGGGCGCTACGAGCAGTACTTC. It translates to CASSPEGGRYEQYF.

This clonotype was detected a few times. The chain is built from TRBV19 and TRBJ1-6, with a tentative D call TRBD1 (5 bases). The germline V gene encodes CDR1 LNHDA and CDR2 SQIVND (reference sequence). The V and J ends lost 5 bases and 9 bases respectively, with 14 bases between them. CDR3 length: 14 amino acids. The CDR3 nucleotides read TGTGCCAGTAGTGCCCAGGGACTAGTTTCACCCCTCCACTTT. Translated: CASSAQGLVSPLHF.

This clonotype has a single count. One base away lies a much larger clone, so this may be a sequencing read error. The rearrangement links TRBV3-1 to TRBJ1-6, with no clear D. CDR1 is LGHDT and CDR2 is YNNKEL in the germline V gene (reference sequence). The CDR3 runs 14 residues. V was trimmed by 1 base and J by 7 bases, leaving 8 bases between them. This chain's CDR3 is CASSQGTVNSPLHF. The CDR3 DNA reads as TGTGCCAGCAGCCAAGGGACTGTGAATTCACCCCTCCACTTT. Combining the CDR3 with reference TRBV3-1 and TRBJ1-6 gives the whole variable domain DTAVSQTPKYLVTQMGNDKSIKCEQNLGHDTMYWYKQDSKKFLKIMFSYNNKELIINETVPNRFSPKSPDKAHLNLHINSLELGDSAVYFCASSQGTVNSPLHFGNGTRLTVT.

The chain links TRBV13 to TRBJ2-1, with D unresolved. Trimming cost V 6 bases and J 9 bases, with 9 bases left between them. CDR1 and CDR2 from the germline V gene are PRHDT and FYEKMQ (reference sequence). CDR3 length: 11 amino acids. In nucleotides, the CDR3 is TGTGCCAGCAGTAGCCTCGGTGAGCAGTTCTTC. Residues: CASSSLGEQFF.

As concerns this clonotype: A single base separates this from a much larger clone, so it may be a read error. The CDR3 nucleotides read TGTGCCAGCAGCCCCGGGGTAGCGGAATACAATGAGCAGTTCTTC. Its translation: CASSPGVAEYNEQFF. The chain couples TRBV11-2 to TRBJ2-1; the D gene is possibly TRBD2 (6 bases). Trimming pared 5 bases from V and 4 bases from J, leaving 15 bases between. Germline-derived CDR1 and CDR2 are SGHAT and FQNNGV. The CDR3 totals 15 residues.

This clonotype was seen ten or more times. This chain joins TRBV6-2 or TRBV6-3 and TRBJ1-1; no clear D gene. The CDR3 sequence is 17 residues long. Trimming pared 7 bases from V and 1 base from J, leaving 22 bases between. Germline values: CDR1 MNHEY, CDR2 SVGEGT. Here the CDR3 reads CASTSSAGFRTNTEAFF. The CDR3 coding sequence is TGTGCCAGCACCTCAAGTGCGGGTTTCAGGACGAACACTGAAGCTTTCTTT.

This clonotype has a count of ten or more. The chain is built from TRBV24-1 and TRBJ1-5; 11 positions agree with TRBD1. There are 17 residues in the CDR3. The germline gives CDR1 KGHDR, CDR2 SFDVKD. The V segment lost 11 bases and the J segment 2 bases; nucleotides outside the gene matches: 13. The CDR3 region is CANDPGQGDRGNQPQHF. The CDR3 DNA reads as TGTGCCAACGACCCGGGACAGGGGGATCGAGGCAATCAGCCCCAGCATTTT.

This clonotype was counted many times. V gene TRBV12-5 combines with J gene TRBJ1-6, with D uncertain. With 0 bases removed from V and 0 bases from J, the gap between germline ends came to 18 bases. The CDR3 is 20 amino acids. Germline V gives CDR1 LGHNT, CDR2 FRNRAP. Here the CDR3 reads CASGLVSQLYRSSYNSPLHF. CDR3 DNA: TGTGCTAGTGGTTTGGTTTCTCAGCTTTACAGAAGCTCCTATAATTCACCCCTCCACTTT.

This clonotype was seen at least ten times. The chain links TRBV4-2 to TRBJ1-2; D perhaps matches TRBD1 (6 bases). CDR1 is LGHNA and CDR2 is YNFKEQ in the germline V gene. Trimming stripped 2 bases from V and 2 bases from J, with 12 bases between. This CDR3 has 15 amino acids. CDR3 sequence (DNA): TGTGCCAGCAGCCAACCTGAGGGGGAGAACTATGGCTACACCTTC. Translation gives CASSQPEGENYGYTF.

This clonotype was counted ten times or more. V gene TRBV6-1 combines with J gene TRBJ2-7, with unresolved D. Trimming cost V 10 bases and J 1 base, with 20 bases left between them. The CDR3 covers 15 residues. The germline CDR1 and CDR2 sequences are MNHNS and SASEGT. CDR3 residues: CATVRLEGWSYEQYF. The CDR3 nucleotides are TGTGCCACCGTCCGACTCGAAGGGTGGTCCTACGAGCAGTACTTC.

This clonotype has just a few counts. The conserved closing phenylalanine or tryptophan is absent in this CDR3, likely reflecting a read error. V gene TRBV7-2 combines with J gene TRBJ2-1; D is ambiguous. V lost 5 bases to trimming and J lost 0 bases, with 5 bases between them. Per the germline V gene, CDR1 is SGHTA and CDR2 is FQGNSA. The CDR3 is made up of 13 amino acids. The CDR3 loop reads CASSTSSYNEQFL. CDR3 DNA: TGTGCCAGCAGCACGAGCTCCTACAATGAGCAGTTCCTC.

This clonotype appeared many times. The chain couples TRBV20-1 to TRBJ1-2, with TRBD1 matching 7 bases. This CDR3 contains 16 residues. Germline CDR1 reads DFQATT; CDR2 reads SNEGSKA (reference sequence). V lost 5 bases, J lost 5 bases, and 17 bases stayed unmatched. The CDR3 DNA reads TGCAGTGCTCCCACCGCTGGGGGAGGGGGCAGGTATGGCTACACCTTC. As protein: CSAPTAGGGGRYGYTF.

This clonotype has a count of ten or more. This chain links TRBV6-5 with TRBJ2-1, with 12 bases fitting TRBD1. Germline V gene sequence: CDR1 MNHEY, CDR2 SVGAGI. The CDR3 is 16 amino acids. The J segment lost 5 bases and the V segment lost 4 bases, leaving 6 bases of the junction unmatched. CDR3 coding DNA: TGTGCCAGCAGTTCCTTGGGGACAGGGGGCAACAATGAGCAGTTCTTC. This encodes CASSSLGTGGNNEQFF.

This clonotype was seen ten or more times. The V gene is TRBV6-2 or TRBV6-3, the J gene TRBJ1-1, with D uncertain. V was clipped by 2 bases and J by 4 bases, with 5 bases between them. CDR3 size: 12 residues. The germline CDR1 and CDR2 sequences are MNHEY and SVGEGT. DNA of the CDR3: TGTGCCAGCAGTTACGCAGGCACTGAAGCTTTCTTT. Protein: CASSYAGTEAFF.

The chain carries TRBV2 and TRBJ2-3; 12 bases line up with TRBD2. The J call may be mistaken, given a closer DNA end match to TRBJ2-7. In germline, CDR1 is SNHLY, CDR2 FYNNEI. This CDR3 spans 15 amino acids. Here the CDR3 reads CASRRLAGAVDEQYF. For the CDR3, the DNA is TGTGCCAGCAGGAGACTAGCGGGAGCCGTGGACGAGCAGTACTTC.

This clonotype has a count of ten or more. This chain links TRBV27 with TRBJ1-5; 8 bases align to TRBD1. The CDR3 contains 15 residues. The germline gives CDR1 MNHEY, CDR2 SMNVEV (reference sequence). V lost 5 bases and J lost 2; bases outside the gene matches: 5. This chain's CDR3 is CASSPDRAGNQPQHF. In nucleotides, the CDR3 is TGTGCCAGCAGTCCGGACAGGGCAGGCAATCAGCCCCAGCATTTT.

As DNA, the CDR3 is TGTGCCAGCAAAGGAGATTTGGGCTACACCTTC. This encodes CASKGDLGYTF. The chain employs TRBV6-1 and TRBJ1-2, with D hard to call. The CDR3 runs 11 residues. V lost 7 bases and J 8 bases, leaving 11 bases between the germline ends. The germline V gene encodes CDR1 MNHNS and CDR2 SASEGT.

In this sample, this clonotype turned up many times. As DNA, the CDR3 is TGTGCCAGCAGCTCCGGGACCACCGGAGATACGCAGTATTTT. Protein product: CASSSGTTGDTQYF. V is TRBV11-3 and J is TRBJ2-3; D possibly matches TRBD1 or TRBD2 (5 bases each). The CDR3 sequence is 14 residues long. In germline, CDR1 is SGHNT, CDR2 YENEEA. V was pared by 4 bases and J by 5 bases, with 13 bases between. The variable domain in full, completed from reference TRBV11-3 and TRBJ2-3, reads EAGVVQSPRYKIIEKKQPVAFWCNPISGHNTLYWYLQNLGQGPELLIRYENEEAVDDSQLPKDRFSAERLKGVDSTLKIQPAELGDSAVYLCASSSGTTGDTQYFGPGTRLTVL.

This clonotype was observed at least ten times. This chain links TRBV28 with TRBJ2-3; perhaps TRBD2 as D (6 bases). This CDR3 comprises 15 residues. Between the trimmed V and J ends, which lost 2 bases and 4 bases, there was a span of 13 bases. Per germline, CDR1 MDHEN and CDR2 SYDVKM. The CDR3 DNA sequence: TGTGCCAGCAGTTTAAAACTAGCTTGGGCAGATACGCAGTATTTT. Translation: CASSLKLAWADTQYF. Using reference TRBV28 and TRBJ2-3 for the parts outside the CDR3, the full variable domain is DVKVTQSSRYLVKRTGEKVFLECVQDMDHENMFWYRQDPGLGLRLIYFSYDVKMKEKGDIPEGYSVSREKKERFSLILESASTNQTSMYLCASSLKLAWADTQYFGPGTRLTVL.